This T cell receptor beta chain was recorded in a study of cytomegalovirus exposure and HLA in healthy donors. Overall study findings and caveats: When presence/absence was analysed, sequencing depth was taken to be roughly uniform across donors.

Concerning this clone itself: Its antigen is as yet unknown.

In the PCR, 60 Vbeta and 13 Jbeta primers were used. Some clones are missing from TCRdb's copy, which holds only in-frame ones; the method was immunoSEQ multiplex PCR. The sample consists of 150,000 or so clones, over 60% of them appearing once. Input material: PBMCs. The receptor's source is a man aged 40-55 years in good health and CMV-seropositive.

In nucleotides, the CDR3 is TGTGCCAGCAGTTACTCTTCAGACTCTGGAAACACCATATATTTT. It codes for CASSYSSDSGNTIYF. This chain links TRBV6-5 with TRBJ1-3, with D unclear. This CDR3 has 15 residues. Germline assignment: CDR1 MNHEY and CDR2 SVGAGI. The V and J ends lost 0 bases and 0 bases respectively, with 6 bases between them.